This T cell receptor (beta chain) was identified in a study of blood T cell repertoires in COVID-19. About the study: Collection of acute and convalescent COVID-19 samples took place in the United States, Italy and Spain.

Under the authors' procedure: Quantification of nucleated cells was approximated via reference gene primer amplification. Assay used: immunoSEQ multiplex PCR; TCRdb lists only in-frame clones, some missing. D and trimming were read from the DNA, whereas the V and J calls and clone size are those reported in that table. This table has some 160,000 clones, 76% appearing once. The source of this sequence is a man aged 55-75 years with acute or convalescent COVID-19. The sequencing input was peripheral blood.

The CDR3 region is CASSPRLSVTDTQYF. CDR3 nucleotides: TGCGCCAGCAGCCCACGACTGTCTGTAACAGATACGCAGTATTTT. This chain uses TRBV5-1 with TRBJ2-3; D remains unclear. Germline V gives CDR1 SGHRS, CDR2 YFSETQ. This CDR3 has 15 residues. Trimming removed 4 bases from V and 3 bases from J, with 15 bases in between.